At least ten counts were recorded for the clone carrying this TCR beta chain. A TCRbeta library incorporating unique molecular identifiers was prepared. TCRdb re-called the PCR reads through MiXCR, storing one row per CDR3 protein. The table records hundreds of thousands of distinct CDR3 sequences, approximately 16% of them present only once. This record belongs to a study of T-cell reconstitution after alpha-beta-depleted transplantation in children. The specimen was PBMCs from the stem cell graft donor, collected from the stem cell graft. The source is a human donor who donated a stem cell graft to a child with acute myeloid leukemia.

This chain's CDR3 is CSARDAGVMRLTTDTQYF. The CDR3 nucleotides read TGCAGTGCTAGAGACGCAGGGGTGATGAGACTGACTACAGATACGCAGTATTTT. The V and J genes are TRBV20-1 and TRBJ2-3, with D tentatively TRBD1 (6 bases). The CDR3 consists of 18 residues. Trimming removed 0 bases at V and 3 bases at J, with 22 bases between. The germline gives CDR1 DFQATT, CDR2 SNEGSKA (reference sequence).